This T cell receptor (beta chain) stems from a study of CD8 T cells in ankylosing spondylitis. 5'-RACE, quantitative and with molecular barcodes, yielded the TCR beta libraries. TCRdb reprocessed the 5' RACE reads via MiXCR and lists one record per CDR3 protein. The sample lists around 130,000 distinct CDR3 sequences, about 6.4% occurring once. The CDR3 spans 16 residues. Per germline, CDR1 MDHEN and CDR2 SYDVKM. The V segment lost 5 bases and the J segment 5 bases; nucleotides outside the gene matches: 9. This clonotype was recorded at least ten times. The chain employs TRBV28 and TRBJ2-2; TRBD1 matches 9 bases. The TCR sequence derives from a male donor with ankylosing spondylitis or in good health (not recorded which). The source material was blood, either unsorted or a sorted T cell fraction (not recorded which). CDR3 coding DNA: TGTGCCAGCAGTCCCTCGACAGGGGGGGGAACCGGGGAGCTGTTTTTT. Translation: CASSPSTGGGTGELFF.